This T cell receptor (beta chain) was documented in a study of cytomegalovirus exposure and HLA in healthy donors. The overall study: A preliminary data release comprised 70 million to 95 million unique TCRs obtained from HLA-typed donors.

Overall study results and limits: With high specificity and sensitivity, the classifier reportedly diagnosed cytomegalovirus status. An apparent linkage of common viral pathogens to several of the most significant clusters emerged in a later analysis.

Concerning this clone itself: No antigen is known for it.

The CDR3 loop spans 15 amino acids. Trimming removed 2 bases at V and 1 base at J, with 11 bases between. Germline CDR1 reads LNHDA; CDR2 reads SQIVND (reference sequence). In the PCR, 60 Vbeta and 13 Jbeta primers were used. The table came from immunoSEQ multiplex PCR; TCRdb's copy has only in-frame clones and leaves some out. This sample carries 150,000 or so clones, around 79% of them seen once, and the ten largest clones take around 2.4%. This TCR was recovered from a female donor in good health and CMV-seronegative. V usage is TRBV19 and J usage is TRBJ1-1; D gene unclear. Material for sequencing was PBMCs. Here the CDR3 reads CASSIRSQSNTEAFF. The CDR3, as DNA: TGTGCCAGTAGTATAAGGAGTCAGTCGAACACTGAAGCTTTCTTT. The full variable domain, completed using reference TRBV19 and TRBJ1-1, is DGGITQSPKYLFRKEGQNVTLSCEQNLNHDAMYWYRQDPGQGLRLIYYSQIVNDFQKGDIAEGYSVSREKKESFPLTVTSAQKNPTAFYLCASSIRSQSNTEAFFGQGTRLTVV.